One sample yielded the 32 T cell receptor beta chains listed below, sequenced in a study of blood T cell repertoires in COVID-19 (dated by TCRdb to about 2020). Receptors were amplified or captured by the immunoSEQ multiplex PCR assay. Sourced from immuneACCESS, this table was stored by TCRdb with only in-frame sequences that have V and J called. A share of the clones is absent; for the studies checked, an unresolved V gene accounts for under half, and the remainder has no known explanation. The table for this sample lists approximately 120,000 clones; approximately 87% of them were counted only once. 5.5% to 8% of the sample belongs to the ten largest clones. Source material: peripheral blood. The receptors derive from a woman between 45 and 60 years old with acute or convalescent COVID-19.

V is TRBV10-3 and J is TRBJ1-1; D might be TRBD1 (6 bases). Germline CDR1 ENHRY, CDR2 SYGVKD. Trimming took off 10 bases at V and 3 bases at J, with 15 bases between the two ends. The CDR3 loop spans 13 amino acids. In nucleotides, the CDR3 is TGTGCCACCAACAGGGCTCCGGACACTGAAGCTTTCTTT. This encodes CATNRAPDTEAFF.

CDR3 in DNA: TGTGCCAGCAGGCCCTCAGGGGGCCTGTTCTTC. Protein product: CASRPSGGLFF. The V gene is TRBV6-6, the J gene TRBJ2-1; TRBD1 matches at 8 bases. V shed 6 bases and J 15 bases; nucleotides not matched to a gene: 7. The CDR3 has 11 amino acids. CDR1 and CDR2 from the germline V gene are MNHNY and SVGAGI (reference sequence).

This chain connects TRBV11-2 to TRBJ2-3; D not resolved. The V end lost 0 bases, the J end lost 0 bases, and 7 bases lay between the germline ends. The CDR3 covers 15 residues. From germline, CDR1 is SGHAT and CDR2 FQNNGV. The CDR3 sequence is CASSLDSGSTDTQYF. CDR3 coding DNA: TGTGCCAGCAGCTTAGATTCGGGTAGCACAGATACGCAGTATTTT.

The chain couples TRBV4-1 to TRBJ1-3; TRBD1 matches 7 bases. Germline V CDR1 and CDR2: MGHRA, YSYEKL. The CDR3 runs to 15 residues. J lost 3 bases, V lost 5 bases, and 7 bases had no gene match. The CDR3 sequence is CASSSSPGGGNTIYF. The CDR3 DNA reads TGCGCCAGCAGCTCAAGTCCAGGGGGTGGAAACACCATATATTTT.

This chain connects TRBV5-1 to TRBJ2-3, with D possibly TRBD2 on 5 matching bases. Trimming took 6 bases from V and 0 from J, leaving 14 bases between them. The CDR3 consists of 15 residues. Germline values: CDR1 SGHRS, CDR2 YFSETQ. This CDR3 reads CASTPGGRSTDTQYF. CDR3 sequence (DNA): TGCGCCAGCACCCCAGGAGGCCGTAGCACAGATACGCAGTATTTT. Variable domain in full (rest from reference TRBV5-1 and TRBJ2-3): KAGVTQTPRYLIKTRGQQVTLSCSPISGHRSVSWYQQTPGQGLQFLFEYFSETQRNKGNFPGRFSGRQFSNSRSEMNVSTLELGDSALYLCASTPGGRSTDTQYFGPGTRLTVL.

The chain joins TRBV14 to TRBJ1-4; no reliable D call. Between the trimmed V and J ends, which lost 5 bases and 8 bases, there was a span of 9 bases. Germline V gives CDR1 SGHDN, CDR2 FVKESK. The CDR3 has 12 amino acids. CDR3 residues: CASSLEAEKLFF. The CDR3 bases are TGTGCCAGCAGCTTGGAGGCCGAAAAACTGTTTTTT.

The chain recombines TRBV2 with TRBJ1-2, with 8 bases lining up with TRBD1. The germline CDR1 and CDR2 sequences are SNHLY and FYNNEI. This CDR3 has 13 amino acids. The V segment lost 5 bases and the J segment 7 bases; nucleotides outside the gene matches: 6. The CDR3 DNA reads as TGTGCCAGCAGTTGGACAGGGTTTCTTGGCTACACCTTC. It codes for CASSWTGFLGYTF.

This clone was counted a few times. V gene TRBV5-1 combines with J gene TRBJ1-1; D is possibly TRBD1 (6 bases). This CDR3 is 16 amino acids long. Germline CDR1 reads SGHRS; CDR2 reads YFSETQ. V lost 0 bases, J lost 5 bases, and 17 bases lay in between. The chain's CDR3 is CASSLVAQGSGTEAFF. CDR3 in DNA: TGCGCCAGCAGCTTGGTAGCCCAGGGGTCGGGTACTGAAGCTTTCTTT.

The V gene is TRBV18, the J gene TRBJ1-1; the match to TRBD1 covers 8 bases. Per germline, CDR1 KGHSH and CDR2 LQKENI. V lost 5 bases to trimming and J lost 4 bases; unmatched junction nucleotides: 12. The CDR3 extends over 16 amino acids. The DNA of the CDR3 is TGTGCCAGCTCAACCACCACTCGAACAGGGGGCACTGAAGCTTTCTTT. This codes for CASSTTTRTGGTEAFF.

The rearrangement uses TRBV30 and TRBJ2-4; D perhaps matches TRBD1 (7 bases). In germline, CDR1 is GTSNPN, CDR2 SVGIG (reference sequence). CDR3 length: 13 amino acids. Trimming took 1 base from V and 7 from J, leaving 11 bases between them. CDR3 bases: TGTGCCTGGAGTGGGACAGGAGGGAACATTCAGTACTTC. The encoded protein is CAWSGTGGNIQYF.

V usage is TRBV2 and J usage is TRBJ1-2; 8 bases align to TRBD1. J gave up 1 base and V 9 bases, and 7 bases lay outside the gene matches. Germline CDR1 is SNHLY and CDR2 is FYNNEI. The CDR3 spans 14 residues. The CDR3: CARTGAHYNYGYTF. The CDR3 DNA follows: TGTGCCAGGACAGGGGCCCACTATAACTATGGCTACACCTTC. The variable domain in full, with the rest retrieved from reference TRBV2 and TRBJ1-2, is EPEVTQTPSHQVTQMGQEVILRCVPISNHLYFYWYRQILGQKVEFLVSFYNNEISEKSEIFDDQFSVERPDGSNFTLKIRSTKLEDSAMYFCARTGAHYNYGYTFGSGTRLTVV.

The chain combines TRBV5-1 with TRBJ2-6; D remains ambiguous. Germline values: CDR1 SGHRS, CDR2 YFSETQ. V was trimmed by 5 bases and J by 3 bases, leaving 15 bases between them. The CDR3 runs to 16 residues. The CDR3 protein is CASSRTLTGGANVLTF. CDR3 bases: TGCGCCAGCAGTCGTACTCTCACGGGTGGGGCCAACGTCCTGACTTTC.

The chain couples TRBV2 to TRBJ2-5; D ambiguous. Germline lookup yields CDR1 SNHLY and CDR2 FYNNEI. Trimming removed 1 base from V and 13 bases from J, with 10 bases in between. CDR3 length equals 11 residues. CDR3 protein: CASSEELTWYF. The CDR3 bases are TGTGCCAGCAGTGAAGAGCTCACGTGGTACTTC.

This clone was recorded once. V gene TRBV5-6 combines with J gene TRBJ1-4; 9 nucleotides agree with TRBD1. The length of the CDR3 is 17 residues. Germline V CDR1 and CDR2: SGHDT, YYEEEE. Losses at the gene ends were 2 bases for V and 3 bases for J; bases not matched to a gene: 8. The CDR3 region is CASSLQTGGKSNEKLFF. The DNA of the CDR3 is TGTGCCAGCAGCTTACAGACAGGGGGGAAATCTAATGAAAAACTGTTTTTT.

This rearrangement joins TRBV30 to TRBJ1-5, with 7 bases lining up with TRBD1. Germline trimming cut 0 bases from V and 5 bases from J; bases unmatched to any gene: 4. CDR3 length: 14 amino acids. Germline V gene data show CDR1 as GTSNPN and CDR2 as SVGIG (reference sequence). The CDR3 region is CAWSVGTVYQPQHF. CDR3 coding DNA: TGTGCCTGGAGTGTAGGGACAGTTTATCAGCCCCAGCATTTT.

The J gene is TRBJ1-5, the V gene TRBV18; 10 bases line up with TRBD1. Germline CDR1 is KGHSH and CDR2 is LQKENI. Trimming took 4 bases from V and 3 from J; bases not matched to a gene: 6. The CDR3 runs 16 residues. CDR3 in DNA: TGTGCCAGCTCACTCGGACAGGGGGGGAACAATCAGCCCCAGCATTTT. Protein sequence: CASSLGQGGNNQPQHF.

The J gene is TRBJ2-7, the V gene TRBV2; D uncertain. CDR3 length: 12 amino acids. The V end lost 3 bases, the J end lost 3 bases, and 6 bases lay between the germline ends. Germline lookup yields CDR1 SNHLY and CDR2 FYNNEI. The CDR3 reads CASSESGYEQYF. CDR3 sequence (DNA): TGTGCCAGCAGTGAGTCCGGCTACGAGCAGTACTTC.

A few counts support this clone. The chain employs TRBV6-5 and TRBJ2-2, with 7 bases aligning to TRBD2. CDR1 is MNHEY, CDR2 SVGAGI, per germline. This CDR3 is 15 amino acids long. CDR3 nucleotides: TGTGCTTCCAGAGGGAGGGCAAAGGGCGTCGGGGAGCTGTTTTTT. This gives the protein CASRGRAKGVGELFF.

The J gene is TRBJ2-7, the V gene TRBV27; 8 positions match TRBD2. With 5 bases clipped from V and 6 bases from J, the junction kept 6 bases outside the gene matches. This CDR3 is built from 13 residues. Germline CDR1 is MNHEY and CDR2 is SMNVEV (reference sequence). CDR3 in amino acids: CASSPRLASEQYF. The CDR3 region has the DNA TGTGCCAGCAGTCCACGACTAGCGAGCGAGCAGTACTTC.

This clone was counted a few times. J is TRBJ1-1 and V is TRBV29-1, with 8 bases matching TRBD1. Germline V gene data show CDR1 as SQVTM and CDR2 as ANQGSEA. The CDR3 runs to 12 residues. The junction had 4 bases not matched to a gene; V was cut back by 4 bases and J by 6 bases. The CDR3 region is CSVGQGTAEAFF. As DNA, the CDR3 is TGCAGCGTTGGACAGGGGACGGCTGAAGCTTTCTTT.

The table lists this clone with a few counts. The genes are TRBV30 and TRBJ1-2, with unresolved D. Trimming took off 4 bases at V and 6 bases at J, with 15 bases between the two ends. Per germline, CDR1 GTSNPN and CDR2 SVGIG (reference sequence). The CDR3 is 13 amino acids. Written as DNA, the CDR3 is TGTGCCTGGACAAGCGGGCTAGAGGATGGCTACACCTTC. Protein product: CAWTSGLEDGYTF. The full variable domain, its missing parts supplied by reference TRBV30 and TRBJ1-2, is SQTIHQWPATLVQPVGSPLSLECTVEGTSNPNLYWYRQAAGRGLQLLFYSVGIGQISSEVPQNLSASRPQDRQFILSSKKLLLSDSGFYLCAWTSGLEDGYTFGSGTRLTVV.

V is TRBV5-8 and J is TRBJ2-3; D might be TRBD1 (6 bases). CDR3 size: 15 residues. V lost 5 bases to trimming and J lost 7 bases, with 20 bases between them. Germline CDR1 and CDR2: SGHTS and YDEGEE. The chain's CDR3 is CASRVLGAGLNTQYF. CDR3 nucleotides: TGTGCCAGCAGGGTCCTGGGGGCAGGCCTTAATACGCAGTATTTT.

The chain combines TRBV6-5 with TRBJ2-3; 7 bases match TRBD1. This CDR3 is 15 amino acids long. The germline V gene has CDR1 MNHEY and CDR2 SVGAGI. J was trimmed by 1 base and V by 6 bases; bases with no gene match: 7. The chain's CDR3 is CASRVTGTGTDTQYF. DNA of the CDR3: TGTGCCAGCAGGGTGACAGGGACGGGCACAGATACGCAGTATTTT.

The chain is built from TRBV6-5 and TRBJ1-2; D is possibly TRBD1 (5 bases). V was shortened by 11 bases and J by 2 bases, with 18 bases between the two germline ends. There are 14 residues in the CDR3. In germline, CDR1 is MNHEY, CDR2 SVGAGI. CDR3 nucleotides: TGTGCCGCCCGGTACGGGGGGTCGAACTATGGCTACACCTTC. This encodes CAARYGGSNYGYTF.

CDR3 amino acids: CASSPRINYGYTF. The CDR3 nucleotides read TGTGCCAGCAGCCCCAGGATTAACTATGGCTACACCTTC. The chain combines TRBV5-6 with TRBJ1-2; D is unclear. Trimming shortened V by 4 bases and J by 1 base, and 8 bases separated the two germline ends. CDR1 and CDR2 from the germline V gene are SGHDT and YYEEEE. The CDR3 loop spans 13 amino acids.

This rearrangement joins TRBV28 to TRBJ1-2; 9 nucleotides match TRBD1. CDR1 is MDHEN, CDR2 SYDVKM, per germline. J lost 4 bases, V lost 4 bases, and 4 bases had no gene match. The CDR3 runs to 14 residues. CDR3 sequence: CASSSQGATYGYTF. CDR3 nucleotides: TGTGCCAGCAGTTCACAGGGGGCGACCTATGGCTACACCTTC.

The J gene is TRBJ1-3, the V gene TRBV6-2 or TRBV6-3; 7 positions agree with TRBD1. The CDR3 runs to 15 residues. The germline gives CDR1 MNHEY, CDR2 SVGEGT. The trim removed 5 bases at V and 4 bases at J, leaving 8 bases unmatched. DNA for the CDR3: TGTGCCAGCAGTACAAGGGGGCGAAAGGGAAACACCATATATTTT. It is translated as CASSTRGRKGNTIYF.

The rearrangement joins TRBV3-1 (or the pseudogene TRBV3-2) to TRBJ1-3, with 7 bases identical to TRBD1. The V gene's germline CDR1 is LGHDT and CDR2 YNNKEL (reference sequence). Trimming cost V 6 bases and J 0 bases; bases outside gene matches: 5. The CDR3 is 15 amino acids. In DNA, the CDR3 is TGTGCCAGCAGTCGGGACAGATACTCTGGAAACACCATATATTTT. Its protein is CASSRDRYSGNTIYF.

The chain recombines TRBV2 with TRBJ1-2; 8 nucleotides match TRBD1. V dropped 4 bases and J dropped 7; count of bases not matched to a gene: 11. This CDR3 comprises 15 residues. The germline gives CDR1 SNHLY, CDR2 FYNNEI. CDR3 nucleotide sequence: TGTGCCAGCAGTGTTGGGGGGACAGGAAGAGGTGGCTACACCTTC. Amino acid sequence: CASSVGGTGRGGYTF.

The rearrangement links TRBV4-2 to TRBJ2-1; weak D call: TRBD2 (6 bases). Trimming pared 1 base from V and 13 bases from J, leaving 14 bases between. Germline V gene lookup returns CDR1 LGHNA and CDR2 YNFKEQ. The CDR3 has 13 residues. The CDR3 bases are TGTGCCAGCAGCCAAGGTCCCGGGACTTCTCAGTTCTTC. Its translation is CASSQGPGTSQFF.

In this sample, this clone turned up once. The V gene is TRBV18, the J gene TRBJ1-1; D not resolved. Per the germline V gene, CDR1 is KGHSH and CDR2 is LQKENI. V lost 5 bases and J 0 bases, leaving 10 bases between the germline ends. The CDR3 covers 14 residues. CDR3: CASSETNLNTEAFF. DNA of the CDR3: TGTGCCAGCTCAGAGACAAACCTGAACACTGAAGCTTTCTTT.

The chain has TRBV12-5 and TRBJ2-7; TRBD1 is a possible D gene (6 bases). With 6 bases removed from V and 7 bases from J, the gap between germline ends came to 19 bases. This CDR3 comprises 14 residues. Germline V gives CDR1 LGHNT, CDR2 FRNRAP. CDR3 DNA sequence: TGTGCTAGTGGGGCGGCAGGGGCTCACTGGGAGCAGTACTTC. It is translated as CASGAAGAHWEQYF.